The T cell receptor beta chain described here comes from a study of shared clonotypes between healthy human individuals. As concerns this clone: Its antigen is still unknown.

CD45RA+ naive and CD45RA-negative memory subsets were separated from CD4+ cells. Germline V lookup: CDR1 SEHNR, CDR2 FQNEAQ (reference sequence). The CDR3 is 17 amino acids. Trimming at V came to 1 base and at J to 3 bases, leaving 9 bases not matched to a gene. Study-wide points: It was observed that approximately 5% of naive CD4 clonotypes were shared across several donors. Memory subsets generally showed lower estimated richness than naive subsets.

TCRdb keeps only in-frame clones here, not all; method: immunoSEQ multiplex PCR. The data show roughly 2.5 million clones, over 85% seen once. The rearrangement joins TRBV7-9 to TRBJ2-5, with 9 bases identical to TRBD2. Sequencing was done on a sample of naive CD4+ T cells sorted from blood. Subset meaning: CD45RA+ positively selected. The receptor comes from a man between 18 and 29 years old in good health. The CDR3 DNA reads TGTGCCAGCAGCTTAGGGGGTAGCGGGAGAGCTGAAGAGACCCAGTACTTC. Amino acids: CASSLGGSGRAEETQYF.